One and the same sample provided the 11 T cell receptor beta chains below, sequenced in a study of CD8+ T cells in alopecia areata (dated by TCRdb to about 2018). Library method: the immunoSEQ multiplex PCR assay. For TCR sequencing, RNA was extracted from every sample and reverse transcribed into cDNA to serve as template. The table was pulled from immuneACCESS by TCRdb, which kept in-frame rearrangements only. Such tables lose some clones; where checked, under half of the loss comes from unresolved V genes, and the rest has no known cause. The table for this sample lists about 56,000 clones; 90% to 97% of them were counted only once. The top ten clonotypes cover approximately 24% of the sample. The sample's time point label, in plain terms: baseline before oral tofacitinib. This material consisted of CD8+ T cells sorted from blood, taken at week 0. These receptors were taken from a human donor with alopecia areata.

This rearrangement joins TRBV4-1 to TRBJ2-7, with D possibly TRBD1 on 5 matching bases. The V gene lost 4 bases and the J gene lost 4 bases, with 8 bases spanning the gap. Germline V CDR1 and CDR2: MGHRA, YSYEKL. The CDR3 loop spans 12 amino acids. CDR3 coding DNA: TGCGCCAGCAGCCTTACAGGTTACGAGCAGTACTTC. Translated, it gives CASSLTGYEQYF.

This clone turned up a few times. This sequence joins TRBV11-1 and TRBJ2-1, with D unresolved. The CDR3 contains 16 residues. V lost 5 bases and J 3 bases, leaving 17 bases between the germline ends. The germline V gene has CDR1 SGHAT and CDR2 FQDESV (reference sequence). CDR3 nucleotide sequence: TGTGCCAGCAGCCCCCAAGGTGGGGTTGGCTACAATGAGCAGTTCTTC. Translation: CASSPQGGVGYNEQFF.

J is TRBJ1-1 and V is TRBV30; 7 bases map to TRBD1. Germline CDR1 and CDR2: GTSNPN and SVGIG (reference sequence). The V and J ends lost 0 bases and 7 bases, in that order; junction bases with no gene match: 5. The CDR3 has 13 amino acids. DNA of the CDR3: TGTGCCTGGAGTGTAACAGGGGAAAATGAAGCTTTCTTT. This sequence encodes CAWSVTGENEAFF.

V and J are TRBV19 and TRBJ2-7, with a tentative D call TRBD2 (5 bases). This CDR3 is built from 13 residues. V gave up 2 bases and J gave up 3 bases, with 8 bases separating them. CDR1 is LNHDA and CDR2 is SQIVND in the germline V gene (reference sequence). As DNA, the CDR3 is TGTGCCAGTAGTATATACCGGGGCTACGAGCAGTACTTC. This translates into CASSIYRGYEQYF.

The chain carries TRBV7-9 and TRBJ2-7; 9 bases are a match to TRBD1. The length of the CDR3 is 15 residues. With V trimmed by 4 bases and J by 3 bases, 7 bases remained unmatched. CDR1 is SEHNR and CDR2 is FQNEAQ in the germline V gene (reference sequence). CDR3 nucleotides: TGTGCCAGCAGCTCCCGACAGGGGGGGAGCTACGAGCAGTACTTC. This sequence encodes CASSSRQGGSYEQYF.

This chain joins TRBV7-9 and TRBJ2-7; D gene unclear. Trimming cost V 4 bases and J 1 base, with 17 bases left between them. The germline V gene encodes CDR1 SEHNR and CDR2 FQNEAQ (reference sequence). This CDR3 comprises 16 residues. The CDR3 region is CASSSSLAGPSYEQYF. As DNA, the CDR3 is TGTGCCAGCAGCTCCTCGTTGGCAGGCCCTTCCTACGAGCAGTACTTC.

The chain employs TRBV21-1 and TRBJ1-6; the table's D gene call, TRBD1, was not cross checked with the DNA. TRBV21-1 corresponds to a pseudogene. The CDR3 extends over 17 amino acids. CDR3 DNA sequence: TGTGCCAGCAGCTCACCCGGGACAGGAGCCCCTAATTCACCCCTCCACTTT. It is translated as CASSSPGTGAPNSPLHF.

Worth noting for this clone: The sample has other DNA sequences that encode this CDR3 too. The rearrangement uses TRBV19 and TRBJ2-7; tentatively, D is TRBD2 (6 bases). This CDR3 is built from 15 residues. Deletions cut 5 bases from V and 2 bases from J, with 16 bases between. CDR1 and CDR2 (germline): LNHDA, SQIVND (reference sequence). CDR3: CASSLRGRGPYEQYF. In nucleotides, the CDR3 is TGTGCCAGTAGTCTCAGAGGGCGGGGACCCTACGAGCAGTACTTC.

Worth noting for this clone: A read error may account for a junction end that differs from germline. The sample contains more than one DNA sequence encoding this CDR3. The genes are TRBV25-1 and TRBJ1-1; D perhaps matches TRBD1 (6 bases). Germline V gene sequence: CDR1 MGHDK, CDR2 SYGVNS. CDR3 length: 15 amino acids. CDR3 in amino acids: CASSDRTVMNAEAFF. The CDR3 nucleotides read TGTGCCAGCAGTGACCGGACAGTGATGAACGCTGAAGCTTTCTTT.

The CDR3 loop is CASSVRLSGYEQYF. For the CDR3, the DNA is TGTGCCAGCAGTGTAAGACTGTCGGGCTACGAGCAGTACTTC. This chain joins TRBV2 and TRBJ2-7; D remains unclear. The CDR3 has 14 amino acids. V lost 4 bases and J 3 bases, leaving 13 bases between the germline ends. Germline CDR1 SNHLY, CDR2 FYNNEI.

The chain recombines TRBV30 with TRBJ2-3; either TRBD1 or TRBD2 may fit D (6 bases each). Trimming left V 1 base short and J 5 bases short, with 7 bases between. This CDR3 region has 12 residues. CDR1 and CDR2 from the germline V gene are GTSNPN and SVGIG (reference sequence). The CDR3 sequence: CAWSEGGDTQYF. The DNA of the CDR3 is TGTGCCTGGAGTGAGGGGGGAGATACGCAGTATTTT.